The clone carrying this T cell receptor (beta chain) was seen a handful of times. Next came a second PCR, run for about 6 to 12 cycles, which used a sample-barcoded 5' primer along with a J-beta primer mix. Each cDNA molecule carried a tag from a template-switch adaptor that contained 12 random nucleotides. MiXCR, run by TCRdb on the 5' RACE reads, gives a single entry per CDR3 protein. The repertoire has around 800,000 distinct CDR3 sequences, more than 25% of them found once; the top ten carry 3%. These data come from a study of blood T cells in healthy people across ages. Germline V gives CDR1 MNHEY, CDR2 SMNVEV (reference sequence). V was pared by 3 bases and J by 5 bases, with 10 bases between. The CDR3 is 14 residues long. The sample providers were healthy Caucasian people from Russia, aged about 6 to 95. Another study also made use of these data, one on T cells of mothers and their children. That investigation notes: There were over 8 million TCR beta CDR3 reads from each mother and approximately 2.9 million from each child. Related mother-child pairs shared marginally more repertoire than unrelated pairs, though not significantly.

The sequenced sample consisted of blood. The sequence derives from a boy between 10 and 17 years old in good health. The chain uses TRBV27 and TRBJ1-4; D is unclear. The CDR3 loop is CASSFRSLNEKLFF. The CDR3 nucleotides are TGTGCCAGCAGTTTTCGGTCGTTAAATGAAAAACTGTTTTTT.